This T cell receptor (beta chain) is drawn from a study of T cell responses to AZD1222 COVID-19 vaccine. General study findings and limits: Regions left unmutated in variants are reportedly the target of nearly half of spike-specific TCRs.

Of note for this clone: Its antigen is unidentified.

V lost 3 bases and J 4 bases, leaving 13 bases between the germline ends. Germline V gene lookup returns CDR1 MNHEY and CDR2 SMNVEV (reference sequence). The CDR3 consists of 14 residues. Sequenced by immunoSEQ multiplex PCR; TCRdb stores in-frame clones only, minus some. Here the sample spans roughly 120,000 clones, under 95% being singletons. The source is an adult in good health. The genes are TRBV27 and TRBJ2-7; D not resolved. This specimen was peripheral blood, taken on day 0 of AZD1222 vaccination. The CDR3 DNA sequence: TGTGCCAGCAGTTTCGGGCAGGAAATATACGAGCAGTACTTC. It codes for CASSFGQEIYEQYF.